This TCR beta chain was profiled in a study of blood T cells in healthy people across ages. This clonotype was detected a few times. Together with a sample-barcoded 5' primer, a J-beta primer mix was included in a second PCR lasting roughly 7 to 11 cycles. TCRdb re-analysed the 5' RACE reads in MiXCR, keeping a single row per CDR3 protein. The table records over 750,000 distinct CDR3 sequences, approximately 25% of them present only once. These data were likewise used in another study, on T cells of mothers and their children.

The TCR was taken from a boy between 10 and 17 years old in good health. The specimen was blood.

Written as DNA, the CDR3 is TGTGCCACCAGCGTCCTCTCACTAGCCTCGCCCTACGAGCAGTACTTC. Its translation: CATSVLSLASPYEQYF. The chain couples TRBV15 to TRBJ2-7; D is perhaps TRBD2 (6 bases). Trimming shortened V by 5 bases and J by 2 bases, and 19 bases separated the two germline ends. Germline CDR1 reads LNHNV; CDR2 reads YYDKDF (reference sequence). CDR3 length: 16 amino acids.